This T cell receptor (beta chain) was identified during a study of blood T cells in healthy people across ages. The CDR3 totals 16 residues. The junction had 7 bases not matched to a gene; V was cut back by 4 bases and J by 1 base. Germline values: CDR1 DFQATT, CDR2 SNEGSKA (reference sequence). The sample holds a few counts of this clonotype. A second PCR, run for roughly 7 to 12 cycles, used a sample-barcoded 5' primer plus a J-beta primer mix. One entry per CDR3 protein results from TCRdb running MiXCR on the 5' RACE reads. The table shows about 730,000 distinct CDR3 sequences, with about 42% occurring only once.

The chain couples TRBV20-1 to TRBJ2-5; 12 nucleotides align to TRBD2. This clonotype originated in a woman aged 55 to 70 in good health. Sequences were obtained from blood. CDR3 loop: CSAKNPTSGGQETQYF. The DNA of the CDR3 is TGCAGTGCTAAAAACCCGACTAGCGGGGGCCAAGAGACCCAGTACTTC.